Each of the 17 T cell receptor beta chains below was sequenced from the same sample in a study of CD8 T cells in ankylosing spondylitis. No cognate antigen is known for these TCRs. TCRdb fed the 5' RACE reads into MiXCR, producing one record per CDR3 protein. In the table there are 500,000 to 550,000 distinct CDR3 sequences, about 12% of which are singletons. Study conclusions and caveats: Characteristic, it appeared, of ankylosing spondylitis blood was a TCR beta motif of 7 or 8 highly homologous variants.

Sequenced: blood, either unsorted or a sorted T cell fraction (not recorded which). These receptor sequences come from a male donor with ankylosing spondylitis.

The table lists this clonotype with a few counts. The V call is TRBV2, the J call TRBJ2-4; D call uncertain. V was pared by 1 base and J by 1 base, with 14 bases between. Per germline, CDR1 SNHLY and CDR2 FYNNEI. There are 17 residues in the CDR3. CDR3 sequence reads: CASSEVPVTFAKNIQYF. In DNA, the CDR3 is TGTGCCAGCAGTGAAGTACCAGTTACCTTTGCCAAAAACATTCAGTACTTC.

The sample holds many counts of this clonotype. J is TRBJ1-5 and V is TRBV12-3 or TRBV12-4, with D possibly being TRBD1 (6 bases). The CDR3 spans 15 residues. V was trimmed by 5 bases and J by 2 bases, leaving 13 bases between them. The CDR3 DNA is TGTGCCAGCAGTCCCCCAAAGGGGGGCAATCAGCCCCAGCATTTT. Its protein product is CASSPPKGGNQPQHF.

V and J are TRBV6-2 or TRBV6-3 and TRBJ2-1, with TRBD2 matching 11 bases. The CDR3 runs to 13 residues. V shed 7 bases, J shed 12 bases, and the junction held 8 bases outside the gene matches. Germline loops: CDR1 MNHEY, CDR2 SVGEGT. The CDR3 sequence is CASTPSGGFGQFF. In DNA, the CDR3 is TGTGCCAGCACCCCTAGCGGGGGGTTTGGGCAGTTCTTC.

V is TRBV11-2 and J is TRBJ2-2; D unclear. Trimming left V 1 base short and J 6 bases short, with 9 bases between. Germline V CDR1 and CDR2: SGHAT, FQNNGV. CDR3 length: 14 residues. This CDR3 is CASSLAYSAGELFF. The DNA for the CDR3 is TGTGCCAGCAGCTTAGCTTATTCGGCCGGGGAGCTGTTTTTT.

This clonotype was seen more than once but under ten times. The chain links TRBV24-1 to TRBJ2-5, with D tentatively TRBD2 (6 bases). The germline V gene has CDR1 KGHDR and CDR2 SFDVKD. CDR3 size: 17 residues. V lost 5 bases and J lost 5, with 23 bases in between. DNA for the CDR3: TGTGCCACCAGTGGCCCGGCGTCGGGGGACCCCTCGGAGACCCAGTACTTC. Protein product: CATSGPASGDPSETQYF.

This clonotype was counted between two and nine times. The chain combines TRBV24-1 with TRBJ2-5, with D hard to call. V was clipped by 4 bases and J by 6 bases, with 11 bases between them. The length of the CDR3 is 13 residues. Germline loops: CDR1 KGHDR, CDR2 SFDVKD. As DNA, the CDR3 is TGTGCCACCAGTGACCACCAAAGAAAGACCCAGTACTTC. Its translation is CATSDHQRKTQYF.

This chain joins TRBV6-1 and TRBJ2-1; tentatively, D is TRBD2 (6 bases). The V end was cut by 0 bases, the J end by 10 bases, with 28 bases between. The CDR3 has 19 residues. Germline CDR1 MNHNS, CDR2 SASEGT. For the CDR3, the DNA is TGTGCCAGCAGTGAAGCCCTGACCTCTAGCGATGATGCCAATGACGAGCAGTTCTTC. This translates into CASSEALTSSDDANDEQFF.

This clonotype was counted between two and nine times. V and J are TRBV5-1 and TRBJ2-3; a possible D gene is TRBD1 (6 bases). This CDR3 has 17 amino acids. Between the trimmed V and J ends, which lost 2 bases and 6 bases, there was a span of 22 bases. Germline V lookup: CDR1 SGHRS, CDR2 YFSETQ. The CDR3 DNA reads TGCGCCAGCAGCTTTGGATTCAGGGGTGGAGGACCGGATACGCAGTATTTT. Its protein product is CASSFGFRGGGPDTQYF.

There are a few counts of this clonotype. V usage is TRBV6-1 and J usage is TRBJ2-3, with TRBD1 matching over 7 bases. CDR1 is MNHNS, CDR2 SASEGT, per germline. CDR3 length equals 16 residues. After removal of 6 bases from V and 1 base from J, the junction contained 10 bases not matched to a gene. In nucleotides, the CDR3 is TGTGCCAGCAGGAAAGAGGGGGCCGGAGGCACAGATACGCAGTATTTT. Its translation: CASRKEGAGGTDTQYF.

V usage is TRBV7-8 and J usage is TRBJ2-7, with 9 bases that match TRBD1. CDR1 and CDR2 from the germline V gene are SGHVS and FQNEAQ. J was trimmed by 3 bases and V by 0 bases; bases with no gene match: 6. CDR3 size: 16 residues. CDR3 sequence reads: CASSLASTGGFYEQYF. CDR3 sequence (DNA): TGTGCCAGCAGCTTAGCGTCCACAGGGGGCTTCTACGAGCAGTACTTC.

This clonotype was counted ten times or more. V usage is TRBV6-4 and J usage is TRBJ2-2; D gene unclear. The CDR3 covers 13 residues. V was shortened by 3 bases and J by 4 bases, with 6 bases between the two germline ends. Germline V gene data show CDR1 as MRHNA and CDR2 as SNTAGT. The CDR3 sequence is CASSDQPTGELFF. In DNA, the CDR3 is TGTGCCAGCAGTGATCAACCCACCGGGGAGCTGTTTTTT.

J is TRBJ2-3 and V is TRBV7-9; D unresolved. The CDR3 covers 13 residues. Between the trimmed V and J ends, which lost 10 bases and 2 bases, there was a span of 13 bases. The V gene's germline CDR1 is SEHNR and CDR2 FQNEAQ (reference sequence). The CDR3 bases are TGTGCCACCCAAGGCCCCCACACAGATACGCAGTATTTT. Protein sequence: CATQGPHTDTQYF.

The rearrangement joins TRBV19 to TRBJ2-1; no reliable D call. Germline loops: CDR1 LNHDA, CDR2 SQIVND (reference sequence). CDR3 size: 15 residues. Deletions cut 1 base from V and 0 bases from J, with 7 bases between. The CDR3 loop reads CASSIVPFSYNEQFF. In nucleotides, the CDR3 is TGTGCCAGTAGTATAGTTCCCTTCTCCTACAATGAGCAGTTCTTC.

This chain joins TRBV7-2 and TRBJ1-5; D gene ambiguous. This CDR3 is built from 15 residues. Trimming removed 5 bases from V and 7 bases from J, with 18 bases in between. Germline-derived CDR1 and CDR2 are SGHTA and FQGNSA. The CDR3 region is CASSRQSDPRQPQHF. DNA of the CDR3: TGTGCCAGCAGCCGTCAGAGCGACCCAAGACAGCCCCAGCATTTT.

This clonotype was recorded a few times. The CDR3 DNA reads TGCAGTGCTAGAGATCTTCCAGGGGACTACTATGGCTACACCTTC. It is translated as CSARDLPGDYYGYTF. The genes are TRBV20-1 and TRBJ1-2; D is perhaps TRBD1 (6 bases). Per germline, CDR1 DFQATT and CDR2 SNEGSKA (reference sequence). V was trimmed by 0 bases and J by 3 bases, leaving 14 bases between them. The CDR3 is 15 amino acids.

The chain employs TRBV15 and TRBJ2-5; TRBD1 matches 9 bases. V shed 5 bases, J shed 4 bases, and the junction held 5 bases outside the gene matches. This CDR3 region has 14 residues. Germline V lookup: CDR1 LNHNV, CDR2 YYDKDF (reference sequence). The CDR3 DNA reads TGTGCCACCAGCGGGGGACAGGGAGTAGAGACCCAGTACTTC. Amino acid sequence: CATSGGQGVETQYF.

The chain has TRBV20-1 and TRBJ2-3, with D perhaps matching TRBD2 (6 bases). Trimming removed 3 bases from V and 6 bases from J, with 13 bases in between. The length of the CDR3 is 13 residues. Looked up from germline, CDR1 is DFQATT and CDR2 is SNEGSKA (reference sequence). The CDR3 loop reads CSASGTSLDTQYF. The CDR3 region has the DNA TGCAGTGCTAGTGGTACTAGCTTGGATACGCAGTATTTT.